This T cell receptor beta chain appears in the sequencing data of a study of identical twins. Study results and caveats: In zero-insertion analyses, partial confounding could arise from invariant MAIT and iNKT cells. Memory repertoires showed no such pattern, whereas abundant cord blood beta clonotypes carried fewer insertions.

There are 13 residues in the CDR3. After removal of 3 bases from V and 5 bases from J, the junction contained 3 bases not matched to a gene. CDR1 SNHLY and CDR2 FYNNEI come from the germline V gene. Healthy Caucasians supplied all donations. About this clonotype itself: The antigen is undetermined.

A template switching step contributed a universal primer site, while unique molecular identifiers were present in the cDNA. TCRdb re-called the 5' RACE reads through MiXCR, storing one row per CDR3 protein. The data contain some 1,600,000 distinct CDR3 sequences, around 29% of them singletons. The sequence was collected from a newborn girl in good health. The rearrangement uses TRBV2 and TRBJ2-5; 7 nucleotides agree with TRBD2. Sequenced sample: cord blood. DNA of the CDR3: TGTGCCAGCAGTGAGGGGGGGAGTGAGACCCAGTACTTC. Amino acid sequence: CASSEGGSETQYF.